This T cell receptor beta chain stems from a study of blood T cell repertoires in COVID-19. V shed 6 bases and J 2 bases; nucleotides not matched to a gene: 6. This CDR3 has 15 residues. Germline V gene data show CDR1 as LNHDA and CDR2 as SQIVND (reference sequence). In the study's own analysis: Counts of nucleated cells, estimated from reference gene primer amplification, were obtained. Method: immunoSEQ multiplex PCR; TCRdb's copy keeps in-frame clones and lacks some. The DNA gave D and trimming, while V, J and clone size come from that table. The sample consists of around 120,000 clones, 85% to 90% of them appearing once.

The J gene is TRBJ1-5, the V gene TRBV19; 8 positions match TRBD1. The clonotype was recovered from a woman aged 55-69 years with COVID-19, enrolled during active disease. Sequenced input: peripheral blood. The CDR3 DNA is TGTGCCAGTAGACGGACAGGGTTGGGCAATCAGCCCCAGCATTTT. Translated: CASRRTGLGNQPQHF. Looking up the rest from reference TRBV19 and TRBJ1-5 gives the full variable domain: DGGITQSPKYLFRKEGQNVTLSCEQNLNHDAMYWYRQDPGQGLRLIYYSQIVNDFQKGDIAEGYSVSREKKESFPLTVTSAQKNPTAFYLCASRRTGLGNQPQHFGDGTRLSIL.